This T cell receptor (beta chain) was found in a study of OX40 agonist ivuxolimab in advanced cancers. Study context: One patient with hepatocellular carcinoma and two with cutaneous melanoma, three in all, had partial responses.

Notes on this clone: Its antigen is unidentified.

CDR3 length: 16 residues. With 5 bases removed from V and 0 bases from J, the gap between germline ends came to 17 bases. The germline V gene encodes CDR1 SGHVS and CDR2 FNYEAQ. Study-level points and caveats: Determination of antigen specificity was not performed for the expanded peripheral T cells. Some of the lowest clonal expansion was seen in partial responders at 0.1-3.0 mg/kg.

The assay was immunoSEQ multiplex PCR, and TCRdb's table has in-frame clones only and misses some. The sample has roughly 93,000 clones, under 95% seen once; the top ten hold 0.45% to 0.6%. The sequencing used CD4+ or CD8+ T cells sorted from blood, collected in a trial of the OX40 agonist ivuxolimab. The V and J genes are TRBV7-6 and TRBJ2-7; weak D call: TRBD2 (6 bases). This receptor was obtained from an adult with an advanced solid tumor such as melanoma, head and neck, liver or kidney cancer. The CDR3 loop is CASSPQAGPASYEQYF. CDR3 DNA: TGTGCCAGCAGCCCTCAAGCGGGTCCTGCCTCCTACGAGCAGTACTTC.